One and the same sample provided the 15 T cell receptor beta chains below, sequenced in a study of OX40 agonist ivuxolimab in advanced cancers. The receptor library was made with the immunoSEQ multiplex PCR assay. What TCRdb holds here is the immuneACCESS table cut down to in-frame rearrangements. Part of the clones is not present; checked against another copy, under half of the missing clones reflect an unresolved V gene, and the others are unexplained. The sample table lists roughly 58,000 clones, 70% to 90% of them with a count of one. The ten largest clones add up to 0.76% of the sample. The specimen comprised CD4+ or CD8+ T cells sorted from blood, sampled in a trial of the OX40 agonist ivuxolimab. The source is an adult with an advanced solid tumor such as melanoma, head and neck, liver or kidney cancer.

The rearrangement uses TRBV7-9 and TRBJ2-7, with a possible D match to TRBD2 (5 bases). Trimming took off 5 bases at V and 5 bases at J, with 16 bases between the two ends. The CDR3 totals 14 residues. Per germline, CDR1 SEHNR and CDR2 FQNEAQ (reference sequence). The CDR3 here is CASSQVRAGNEQYF. CDR3 sequence (DNA): TGTGCCAGCAGCCAGGTACGGGCCGGGAACGAGCAGTACTTC.

This chain links TRBV29-1 with TRBJ2-7; D is ambiguous. CDR3 length equals 11 residues. V lost 4 bases and J 1 base, leaving 5 bases between the germline ends. Germline CDR1 SQVTM, CDR2 ANQGSEA. CDR3 DNA: TGCAGCGTTGTGGAATCCTACGAGCAGTACTTC. Protein: CSVVESYEQYF.

The chain joins TRBV29-1 to TRBJ1-2, with D possibly being TRBD1 (6 bases). This CDR3 contains 14 residues. Looked up from germline, CDR1 is SQVTM and CDR2 is ANQGSEA. V lost 4 bases and J lost 8, with 20 bases in between. This CDR3 reads CSVGPPTGIGGYTF. Written as DNA, the CDR3 is TGCAGCGTTGGTCCCCCCACAGGGATCGGCGGCTACACCTTC.

This chain uses TRBV6-6 with TRBJ2-1; D uncertain. Trimming took off 2 bases at V and 8 bases at J, with 7 bases between the two ends. The CDR3 is 12 residues long. Germline values: CDR1 MNHNY, CDR2 SVGAGI (reference sequence). As DNA, the CDR3 is TGTGCCAGCAGTTACAGTGGGCATGAGCAGTTCTTC. Its translation is CASSYSGHEQFF.

This clone appeared a single time. CDR3 in amino acids: CASRPTGINEQYF. CDR3 coding DNA: TGTGCCAGCAGACCCACAGGGATCAACGAGCAGTACTTC. The V gene is TRBV7-6, the J gene TRBJ2-7, with D perhaps matching TRBD1 (6 bases). Germline CDR1 and CDR2: SGHVS and FNYEAQ. This CDR3 comprises 13 residues. Trimming took off 6 bases at V and 5 bases at J, with 14 bases between the two ends.

This chain links TRBV15 with TRBJ1-4; a weak D match, TRBD1 (6 bases). CDR1 and CDR2 from the germline V gene are LNHNV and YYDKDF (reference sequence). This CDR3 comprises 15 residues. Trimming removed 0 bases from V and 3 bases from J, with 8 bases in between. Written as DNA, the CDR3 is TGTGCCACCAGCAGAGATGCAGGGGCTAATGAAAAACTGTTTTTT. Translated: CATSRDAGANEKLFF. Based on the CDR3 plus reference TRBV15 and TRBJ1-4, the full variable domain is DAMVIQNPRYQVTQFGKPVTLSCSQTLNHNVMYWYQQKSSQAPKLLFHYYDKDFNNEADTPDNFQSRRPNTSFCFLDIRSPGLGDTAMYLCATSRDAGANEKLFFGSGTQLSVL.

The V gene is TRBV18, the J gene TRBJ1-4; TRBD1 matches at 9 bases. V shed 5 bases, J shed 16 bases, and the junction held 8 bases outside the gene matches. Looked up from germline, CDR1 is KGHSH and CDR2 is LQKENI. The CDR3 is made up of 12 amino acids. The CDR3 DNA is TGTGCCAGCTCAGCCGGGACAGGGTCGGAGTTTTTT. It codes for CASSAGTGSEFF.

In this sample, this clone turned up once. The V call is TRBV19, the J call TRBJ2-7; D possibly corresponds to TRBD2 (6 bases). V was clipped by 3 bases and J by 3 bases, with 9 bases between them. Germline loops: CDR1 LNHDA, CDR2 SQIVND (reference sequence). The CDR3 sequence is 13 residues long. The CDR3 region has the DNA TGTGCCAGTAGTATGGCGGGGCGCTACGAGCAGTACTTC. Protein: CASSMAGRYEQYF.

The rearrangement uses TRBV20-1 and TRBJ1-1, with a tentative D call TRBD1 (6 bases). V was pared by 6 bases and J by 11 bases, with 16 bases between. Germline assignment: CDR1 DFQATT and CDR2 SNEGSKA (reference sequence). The CDR3 loop spans 11 amino acids. In DNA, the CDR3 is TGCAGTGCCCTCAGCAACAGGGTGGCTTTCTTT. The encoded protein is CSALSNRVAFF.

J is TRBJ1-4 and V is TRBV19, with a weak D call TRBD1 (6 bases). V was trimmed by 9 bases and J by 6 bases, leaving 17 bases between them. CDR3 length: 14 amino acids. Looked up from germline, CDR1 is LNHDA and CDR2 is SQIVND (reference sequence). The DNA of the CDR3 is TGTGCCAGCCGACACAGGGACGGAGATGAAAAACTGTTTTTT. This codes for CASRHRDGDEKLFF.

This clone was seen only a few times. The chain has TRBV5-1 and TRBJ1-2, with D unclear. The germline V and J ends were trimmed by 4 bases and 0 bases, with 19 bases remaining between them. CDR1 is SGHRS and CDR2 is YFSETQ in the germline V gene. The CDR3 extends over 17 amino acids. This CDR3 is CASSLRAFTGPNYGYTF. As DNA, the CDR3 is TGCGCCAGCAGCCTCCGGGCCTTCACCGGTCCTAACTATGGCTACACCTTC.

The V call is TRBV28, the J call TRBJ2-5; 9 nucleotides match TRBD1. The CDR3 is 15 amino acids. Trimming removed 8 bases from V and 2 bases from J; junction bases left unmatched: 9. The germline V gene encodes CDR1 MDHEN and CDR2 SYDVKM. CDR3 bases: TGTGCCAGCGGACCGGGACAGGGCCCTCAAGAGACCCAGTACTTC. Its translation is CASGPGQGPQETQYF. The full variable domain, its missing parts supplied by reference TRBV28 and TRBJ2-5, is DVKVTQSSRYLVKRTGEKVFLECVQDMDHENMFWYRQDPGLGLRLIYFSYDVKMKEKGDIPEGYSVSREKKERFSLILESASTNQTSMYLCASGPGQGPQETQYFGPGTRLLVL.

This chain links TRBV18 with TRBJ1-3; D gene uncertain. CDR1 KGHSH and CDR2 LQKENI come from the germline V gene. Deletions cut 1 base from V and 0 bases from J, with 4 bases between. The CDR3 loop spans 14 amino acids. The DNA of the CDR3 is TGTGCCAGCTCACCACAGGCCTCTGGAAACACCATATATTTT. Translation gives CASSPQASGNTIYF.

This chain links TRBV10-3 with TRBJ2-3; D unresolved. This CDR3 comprises 15 residues. Trimming cost V 0 bases and J 0 bases, with 7 bases left between them. Germline CDR1 reads ENHRY; CDR2 reads SYGVKD. CDR3 in DNA: TGTGCCATCAGTGAGTCGCCAGCTAGCACAGATACGCAGTATTTT. Residues: CAISESPASTDTQYF.

The chain employs TRBV28 and TRBJ1-2, with unresolved D. Germline V lookup: CDR1 MDHEN, CDR2 SYDVKM. Trimming took 3 bases from V and 2 from J, leaving 19 bases between them. CDR3 length: 17 amino acids. This CDR3 reads CASSLPRLTSKNYGYTF. The CDR3 DNA sequence: TGTGCCAGCAGTTTGCCGCGATTGACATCTAAAAACTATGGCTACACCTTC.